Following are 29 T cell receptor beta chains from one sample sequenced in a study of T-cell memory formation after mild COVID-19. MiXCR, applied by TCRdb to the 5' RACE reads, yields one record per CDR3 protein. The sample has 300,000 to 400,000 distinct CDR3 sequences, about 13% seen once. The source material was PBMCs or a T cell subset sorted from them (not recorded which). All receptors come from a man aged 18 to 30 who had mild COVID-19 (a few samples of this study predate the infection). Cell type and time point are not known.

This clonotype came up a few times. This chain links TRBV18 with TRBJ2-5; D might be TRBD1 (7 bases). From germline, CDR1 is KGHSH and CDR2 LQKENI. Trimming pared 0 bases from V and 3 bases from J, leaving 11 bases between. The CDR3 is 15 amino acids. The CDR3 is CASSPPPRGEETQYF. Written as DNA, the CDR3 is TGTGCCAGCTCACCACCGCCCAGGGGGGAAGAGACCCAGTACTTC.

The V call is TRBV29-1, the J call TRBJ1-1, with unresolved D. The CDR3 runs to 13 residues. Per germline, CDR1 SQVTM and CDR2 ANQGSEA. Between the trimmed V and J ends, which lost 7 bases and 5 bases, there was a span of 17 bases. Here the CDR3 reads CSAGVGRWTEAFF. CDR3 DNA: TGCAGCGCAGGCGTCGGGAGGTGGACTGAAGCTTTCTTT.

This sequence joins TRBV7-9 and TRBJ1-3; the D is unclear. The CDR3 consists of 15 residues. V lost 5 bases, J lost 0 bases, and 11 bases lay in between. The germline V gene has CDR1 SEHNR and CDR2 FQNEAQ (reference sequence). CDR3 sequence: CASSPWTASGNTIYF. The CDR3, as DNA: TGTGCCAGCAGCCCCTGGACGGCCTCTGGAAACACCATATATTTT.

This clonotype has only a few counts. One end of the junction fails to match germline, which may point to a read error. The V gene is TRBV6-1, the J gene TRBJ1-1, with D possibly being TRBD1 (5 bases). This CDR3 has 13 amino acids. Germline V gene data show CDR1 as MNHNS and CDR2 as SASEGT. CDR3 in amino acids: CASSEMPNGAEIF. The CDR3, as DNA: TGTGCCAGCAGTGAAATGCCAAATGGGGCAGAGATATTT.

The chain recombines TRBV28 with TRBJ2-3; perhaps TRBD1 as D (6 bases). Looked up from germline, CDR1 is MDHEN and CDR2 is SYDVKM. The CDR3 sequence is 15 residues long. V lost 4 bases to trimming and J lost 8 bases, with 19 bases between them. The CDR3 here is CASSSPPDKGVTQYF. In nucleotides, the CDR3 is TGTGCCAGCAGTTCTCCTCCTGACAAGGGGGTTACGCAGTATTTT.

The rearrangement uses TRBV6-1 and TRBJ2-6, with D perhaps matching TRBD2 (5 bases). V was trimmed by 2 bases and J by 2 bases, leaving 7 bases between them. Germline CDR1 MNHNS, CDR2 SASEGT. CDR3 size: 15 residues. This chain's CDR3 is CASSEREAGANVLTF. CDR3 DNA: TGTGCCAGCAGTGAACGGGAAGCTGGGGCCAACGTCCTGACTTTC.

This clonotype has a count of ten or more. The chain carries TRBV7-2 and TRBJ2-2; 9 nucleotides agree with TRBD1. The CDR3 loop spans 14 amino acids. V lost 6 bases, J lost 3 bases, and 2 bases stayed unmatched. Germline values: CDR1 SGHTA, CDR2 FQGNSA. The CDR3 here is CASRQGADTGELFF. The CDR3 DNA sequence: TGTGCCAGCAGACAGGGGGCGGACACCGGGGAGCTGTTTTTT. The full variable domain, completed using reference TRBV7-2 and TRBJ2-2, is GAGVSQSPSNKVTEKGKDVELRCDPISGHTALYWYRQSLGQGLEFLIYFQGNSAPDKSGLPSDRFSAERTGGSVSTLTIQRTQQEDSAVYLCASRQGADTGELFFGEGSRLTVL.

This clonotype was found a few times. The rearrangement links TRBV29-1 to TRBJ2-5; 13 bases are a match to TRBD2. The CDR3 is 16 residues long. With V trimmed by 6 bases and J by 7 bases, 14 bases remained unmatched. Germline CDR1 reads SQVTM; CDR2 reads ANQGSEA. The CDR3 sequence: CSVPGRLAGGFGTQYF. CDR3 in DNA: TGCAGCGTCCCCGGAAGACTAGCGGGGGGTTTCGGGACCCAGTACTTC. Full variable domain (rest looked up from reference TRBV29-1 and TRBJ2-5): SAVISQKPSRDICQRGTSLTIQCQVDSQVTMMFWYRQQPGQSLTLIATANQGSEATYESGFVIDKFPISRPNLTFSTLTVSNMSPEDSSIYLCSVPGRLAGGFGTQYFGPGTRLLVL.

This clonotype was detected a few times. The genes are TRBV4-1 and TRBJ1-1; no clear D gene. The CDR3 extends over 15 amino acids. CDR1 is MGHRA and CDR2 is YSYEKL in the germline V gene. Trimming left V 5 bases short and J 1 base short, with 14 bases between. The CDR3 loop is CASSAPRAQNTEAFF. The CDR3 DNA is TGCGCCAGCAGCGCCCCCCGGGCCCAGAACACTGAAGCTTTCTTT.

This clonotype was counted at least ten times. V is TRBV6-6 and J is TRBJ1-1; no reliable D call. The CDR3 spans 13 residues. V gave up 6 bases and J gave up 3 bases, with 11 bases separating them. Per germline, CDR1 MNHNY and CDR2 SVGAGI (reference sequence). The CDR3 DNA sequence: TGTGCCAGCAGCCCACCAATGGACACTGAAGCTTTCTTT. It translates to CASSPPMDTEAFF.

The chain uses TRBV20-1 and TRBJ1-1, with a tentative D call TRBD1 (5 bases). Germline CDR1 DFQATT, CDR2 SNEGSKA (reference sequence). The CDR3 is 13 residues long. Between the trimmed V and J ends, which lost 2 bases and 0 bases, there was a span of 7 bases. CDR3 sequence reads: CSARRQMNTEAFF. Here the CDR3 DNA reads TGCAGTGCTAGAAGACAGATGAACACTGAAGCTTTCTTT.

This clonotype was seen more than once but under ten times. The chain carries TRBV6-6 and TRBJ1-4; D ambiguous. V lost 2 bases and J 3 bases, leaving 13 bases between the germline ends. CDR1 MNHNY and CDR2 SVGAGI come from the germline V gene (reference sequence). This CDR3 has 16 residues. This CDR3 is CASSYALPLANEKLFF. DNA of the CDR3: TGTGCCAGCAGTTACGCCCTGCCACTAGCTAATGAAAAACTGTTTTTT.

J is TRBJ2-5 and V is TRBV9; D may be TRBD2 (6 bases). This CDR3 has 14 residues. V lost 6 bases to trimming and J lost 3 bases, with 15 bases between them. Germline values: CDR1 SGDLS, CDR2 YYNGEE. The chain's CDR3 is CASTRGIGEETQYF. The CDR3 region has the DNA TGTGCCAGCACCCGGGGGATAGGGGAAGAGACCCAGTACTTC.

A few counts support this clonotype. The chain recombines TRBV6-7 with TRBJ2-7; 7 nucleotides agree with TRBD2. TRBV6-7 is recorded as an ORF, its role being uncertain. V shed 2 bases, J shed 7 bases, and the junction held 5 bases outside the gene matches. The CDR3 spans 13 residues. The CDR3 sequence is CASSYASRGEQYV. The CDR3 DNA reads as TGTGCCAGCAGTTACGCTTCGCGGGGGGAGCAGTACGTC.

This sequence joins TRBV5-6 and TRBJ2-5; 9 bases align to TRBD1. With 5 bases clipped from V and 2 bases from J, the junction kept 7 bases outside the gene matches. Germline values: CDR1 SGHDT, CDR2 YYEEEE. The CDR3 spans 15 residues. The CDR3 protein is CASRLSGTGQETQYF. The CDR3 DNA follows: TGTGCCAGCAGGTTAAGCGGGACAGGGCAAGAGACCCAGTACTTC.

This clonotype was seen a few times. This sequence joins TRBV5-1 and TRBJ1-1; no clear D gene. Per germline, CDR1 SGHRS and CDR2 YFSETQ. V shed 2 bases and J shed 0 bases, with 8 bases lying between them. This CDR3 is 14 amino acids long. The CDR3 DNA sequence: TGCGCCAGCAGCTTACGGGCCATGAACACTGAAGCTTTCTTT. It codes for CASSLRAMNTEAFF.

This clonotype has just a few counts. V and J are TRBV27 and TRBJ2-5, with D possibly matching TRBD1 (5 bases). The germline CDR1 and CDR2 sequences are MNHEY and SMNVEV (reference sequence). V dropped 0 bases and J dropped 7 bases, with 12 bases sitting between them. The CDR3 spans 14 residues. CDR3 nucleotides: TGTGCCAGCAGTTTATCTGGGGCGTGGGGGACCCAGTACTTC. Protein product: CASSLSGAWGTQYF.

This clonotype was seen more than once but under ten times. The chain carries TRBV6-5 and TRBJ1-2; possible D gene TRBD1, 5 bases. Germline V gene data show CDR1 as MNHEY and CDR2 as SVGAGI. V was clipped by 5 bases and J by 4 bases, with 11 bases between them. This CDR3 comprises 13 residues. The CDR3 spells CASSPGKLYGYTF. The CDR3 coding sequence is TGTGCCAGCAGTCCAGGGAAACTCTATGGCTACACCTTC.

This clonotype has a count of ten or more. The gene calls are TRBV3-1 and TRBJ2-3, with 11 bases aligning to TRBD2. Unmatched junction bases numbered 8, after V lost 1 base and J lost 5 bases. Germline V gene data show CDR1 as LGHDT and CDR2 as YNNKEL (reference sequence). This CDR3 is built from 17 residues. CDR3 sequence (DNA): TGTGCCAGCAGCCAAGGGTCCGCTAGCGGGGGGTTAGATACGCAGTATTTT. Encoded protein: CASSQGSASGGLDTQYF.

This chain joins TRBV12-3 or TRBV12-4 and TRBJ2-1, with 11 positions matching TRBD2. V gave up 5 bases and J gave up 5 bases; unmatched junction bases: 8. The CDR3 runs to 16 residues. The CDR3 protein is CASSGLFSGGDNEQFF. CDR3 nucleotide sequence: TGTGCCAGCAGTGGACTATTTAGCGGGGGGGACAATGAGCAGTTCTTC.

This clonotype appeared a few times. The V and J genes are TRBV18 and TRBJ2-2; 8 bases match TRBD1. CDR1 and CDR2 (germline): KGHSH, LQKENI. The trim removed 5 bases at V and 1 base at J, leaving 3 bases unmatched. The CDR3 spans 15 residues. CDR3 region: CASSDRGRNTGELFF. Here the CDR3 DNA reads TGTGCCAGCTCAGACAGGGGCCGGAACACCGGGGAGCTGTTTTTT. Using reference TRBV18 and TRBJ2-2 for the parts outside the CDR3, the full variable domain is NAGVMQNPRHLVRRRGQEARLRCSPMKGHSHVYWYRQLPEEGLKFMVYLQKENIIDESGMPKERFSAEFPKEGPSILRIQQVVRGDSAAYFCASSDRGRNTGELFFGEGSRLTVL.

The V call is TRBV4-1, the J call TRBJ2-5, with D uncertain. V was trimmed by 2 bases and J by 2 bases, leaving 9 bases between them. Germline V gene sequence: CDR1 MGHRA, CDR2 YSYEKL. This CDR3 is built from 14 residues. CDR3 residues: CASSQRQIQETQYF. As DNA, the CDR3 is TGCGCCAGCAGCCAACGCCAAATACAAGAGACCCAGTACTTC.

The V and J genes are TRBV9 and TRBJ2-5, with D hard to call. The CDR3 length is 13 residues. V lost 3 bases and J lost 5, with 11 bases in between. The germline gives CDR1 SGDLS, CDR2 YYNGEE. CDR3 coding DNA: TGTGCCAGCAGCGACAAGAACCGTGAGACCCAGTACTTC. It yields the protein CASSDKNRETQYF. The full variable domain, in which reference TRBV9 and TRBJ2-5 provide the parts outside the CDR3, is DSGVTQTPKHLITATGQRVTLRCSPRSGDLSVYWYQQSLDQGLQFLIQYYNGEERAKGNILERFSAQQFPDLHSELNLSSLELGDSALYFCASSDKNRETQYFGPGTRLLVL.

J is TRBJ2-3 and V is TRBV5-1, with 14 nucleotides matching TRBD2. Per the germline V gene, CDR1 is SGHRS and CDR2 is YFSETQ. J gave up 3 bases and V 4 bases, and 10 bases lay outside the gene matches. The length of the CDR3 is 18 residues. CDR3 amino acids: CASSATGLAGDGTDTQYF. DNA of the CDR3: TGCGCCAGCAGCGCAACGGGACTAGCGGGGGATGGTACAGATACGCAGTATTTT.

The gene calls are TRBV5-5 and TRBJ2-5, with a weak D call TRBD2 (7 bases). Germline V gene lookup returns CDR1 SGHKS and CDR2 YYEKEE (reference sequence). V was trimmed by 7 bases and J by 4 bases, leaving 17 bases between them. CDR3 size: 14 residues. The CDR3 spells CASEPDGGAETQYF. Written as DNA, the CDR3 is TGTGCCAGCGAGCCTGATGGGGGGGCAGAGACCCAGTACTTC.

This clonotype has just a few counts. The genes are TRBV18 and TRBJ1-5; maybe TRBD1 (6 bases). The germline V gene has CDR1 KGHSH and CDR2 LQKENI. V was pared by 0 bases and J by 6 bases, with 15 bases between. There are 16 residues in the CDR3. This chain's CDR3 is CASSPPGAGVGQPQHF. In DNA, the CDR3 is TGTGCCAGCTCACCACCGGGGGCAGGGGTCGGTCAGCCCCAGCATTTT. Full variable domain (outside the CDR3, taken from reference TRBV18 and TRBJ1-5): NAGVMQNPRHLVRRRGQEARLRCSPMKGHSHVYWYRQLPEEGLKFMVYLQKENIIDESGMPKERFSAEFPKEGPSILRIQQVVRGDSAAYFCASSPPGAGVGQPQHFGDGTRLSIL.

Turning to this clonotype: Germline is not matched at one junction end, which may reflect a read error. The chain joins TRBV5-1 to TRBJ2-1; D is unclear. Germline CDR1 SGHRS, CDR2 YFSETQ. The CDR3 runs 13 residues. For the CDR3, the DNA is TGCGCCTGCAGTTGGGTATCGAACAATGAGCAGTTCTTC. Translated, it gives CACSWVSNNEQFF.

This clonotype was observed a handful of times. The CDR3 DNA reads TGTGCCAGCAACATGGGAACCGGGACAGACATTAACACCGGGGAGCTGTTTTTT. This codes for CASNMGTGTDINTGELFF. This chain links TRBV7-4 with TRBJ2-2; 7 positions agree with TRBD1. The CDR3 extends over 18 amino acids. V gave up 7 bases and J gave up 2 bases; unmatched junction bases: 16. Germline lookup yields CDR1 SGHVT and CDR2 SQSDAQ.

This clonotype was picked up a small number of times. This sequence joins TRBV6-4 and TRBJ2-1; D is possibly TRBD1 (7 bases). V was cut by 3 bases and J by 5 bases, with 14 bases left in between. CDR3 length: 15 amino acids. Germline CDR1 is MRHNA and CDR2 is SNTAGT. The CDR3 DNA reads TGTGCCAGCAGTGAGGGTCAGGGGGGCCACAATGAGCAGTTCTTC. Translating it yields CASSEGQGGHNEQFF.